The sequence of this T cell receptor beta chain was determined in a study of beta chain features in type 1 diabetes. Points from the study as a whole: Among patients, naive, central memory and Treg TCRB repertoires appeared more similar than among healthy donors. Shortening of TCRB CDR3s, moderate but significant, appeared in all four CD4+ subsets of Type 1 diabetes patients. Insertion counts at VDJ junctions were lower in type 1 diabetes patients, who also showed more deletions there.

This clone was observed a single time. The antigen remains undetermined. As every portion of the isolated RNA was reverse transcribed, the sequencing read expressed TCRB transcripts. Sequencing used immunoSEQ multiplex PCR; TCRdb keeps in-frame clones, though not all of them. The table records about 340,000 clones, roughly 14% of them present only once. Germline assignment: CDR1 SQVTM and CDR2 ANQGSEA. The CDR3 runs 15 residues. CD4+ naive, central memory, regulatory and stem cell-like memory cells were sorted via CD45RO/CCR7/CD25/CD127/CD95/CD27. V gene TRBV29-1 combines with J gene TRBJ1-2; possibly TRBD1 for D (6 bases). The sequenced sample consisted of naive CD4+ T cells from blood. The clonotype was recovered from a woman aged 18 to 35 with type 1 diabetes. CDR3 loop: CSLGDPRGIWNGYTF. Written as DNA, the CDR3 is TGCAGTTTGGGGGATCCTAGGGGGATCTGGAATGGCTACACCTTC.